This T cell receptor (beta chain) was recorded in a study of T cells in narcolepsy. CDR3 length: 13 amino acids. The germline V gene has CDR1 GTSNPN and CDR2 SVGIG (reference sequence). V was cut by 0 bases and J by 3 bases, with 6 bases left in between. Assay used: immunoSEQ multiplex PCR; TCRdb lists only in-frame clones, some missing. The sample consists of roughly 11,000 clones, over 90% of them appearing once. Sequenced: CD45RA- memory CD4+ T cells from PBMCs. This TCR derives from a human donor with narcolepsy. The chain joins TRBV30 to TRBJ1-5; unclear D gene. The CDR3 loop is CAWSVTLNQPQHF. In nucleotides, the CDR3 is TGTGCCTGGAGTGTCACCCTCAATCAGCCCCAGCATTTT. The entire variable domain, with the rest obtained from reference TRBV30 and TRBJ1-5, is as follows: SQTIHQWPATLVQPVGSPLSLECTVEGTSNPNLYWYRQAAGRGLQLLFYSVGIGQISSEVPQNLSASRPQDRQFILSSKKLLLSDSGFYLCAWSVTLNQPQHFGDGTRLSIL.